This T cell receptor (beta chain) was found in a study of blood T cell repertoires in COVID-19. Produced via immunoSEQ multiplex PCR; TCRdb's table is partial and in-frame only. The data hold roughly 200,000 clones, with less than 80% observed a single time. This TCR derives from a man aged 45-65 years who had recovered from COVID-19. Sequenced: peripheral blood.

CDR3: CASSQGKSGFPSYNEQFF. DNA of the CDR3: TGCGCCAGCAGCCAAGGGAAAAGCGGCTTTCCGTCCTACAATGAGCAGTTCTTC. This chain connects TRBV4-1 to TRBJ2-1; tentative D call: TRBD2 (5 bases). The germline V gene has CDR1 MGHRA and CDR2 YSYEKL. Trimming left V 1 base short and J 1 base short, with 17 bases between. This CDR3 comprises 18 residues.